One and the same sample provided the 3 T cell receptor beta chains below, sequenced in a study of spatial heterogeneity in lung cancer. Study-wide results and limits: Tumoral mutation counts were tracked by counts of expanded intratumoral alpha and beta TCRs.

Antigen specificity for these receptors is unknown. Specified time point: sample taken at primary tumor resection. MiXCR was run by TCRdb on the 5' RACE reads, yielding one entry per CDR3 protein. The repertoire has around 4,800 distinct CDR3 sequences, about 12% of them found once; the top ten carry roughly 50%. The sample in question was lung tumor tissue, obtained at surgery. Source of these receptors: a male donor with early-stage non-small cell lung cancer.

This clonotype is medium-sized within its sample. The V gene is TRBV28, the J gene TRBJ2-3; no firm D call. The CDR3 spans 15 residues. From germline, CDR1 is MDHEN and CDR2 SYDVKM. Trimming took off 5 bases at V and 4 bases at J, with 16 bases between the two ends. CDR3 protein: CASSLQDAGPDTQYF. The CDR3 DNA reads TGTGCCAGCAGTCTCCAGGATGCTGGCCCAGATACGCAGTATTTT.

This clonotype was found a few times. V usage is TRBV20-1 and J usage is TRBJ2-4; D is undetermined. This CDR3 contains 12 residues. Trimming left V 5 bases short and J 5 bases short, with 10 bases between. Germline assignment: CDR1 DFQATT and CDR2 SNEGSKA (reference sequence). The DNA for the CDR3 is TGCAGTGCTGGCGGACGACAAAACATTCAGTACTTC. Its protein is CSAGGRQNIQYF.

This clonotype was detected only a few times. This rearrangement joins TRBV20-1 to TRBJ2-7; 8 positions match TRBD2. The CDR3 is 15 amino acids. Germline loops: CDR1 DFQATT, CDR2 SNEGSKA (reference sequence). V dropped 0 bases and J dropped 0; count of bases not matched to a gene: 4. The CDR3 coding sequence is TGCAGTGCTAGAGATTCGAGCGGGAGCTCCTACGAGCAGTACGTC. Translated: CSARDSSGSSYEQYV.